This T cell receptor beta chain was captured in a study of cytomegalovirus exposure and HLA in healthy donors. Study summary: Researchers found that roughly 77% of 300 to 450 genotyped donors fell within the Caucasian-associated ancestry cluster.

This clone showed up just once. CDR3 length equals 14 residues. V lost 2 bases and J lost 3, with 9 bases in between. Germline V lookup: CDR1 MNHNS, CDR2 SASEGT. This PCR relied on a set of 60 Vbeta primers and 13 Jbeta primers. Measured with immunoSEQ multiplex PCR; TCRdb has only the in-frame clones, and not every one. This table holds roughly 71,000 clones, 60% to 80% found once. The sample comprised PBMCs. This receptor was identified in a girl aged 10 to 17 in good health and CMV-seropositive. The chain links TRBV6-1 to TRBJ2-3, with TRBD2 as a possible D gene (5 bases). Here the CDR3 DNA reads TGTGCCAGCAGTGAACTGAGGGATACAGATACGCAGTATTTT. This sequence encodes CASSELRDTDTQYF.